Listed here is a single T cell receptor (beta chain). Its specificity is not known. The sample comes from a study of identical twins. CDR1 SGHVS and CDR2 FNYEAQ come from the germline V gene. The ends were cut back, 1 base at V and 2 bases at J, with 9 bases in the middle. The CDR3 totals 14 residues. Findings and limits, study-wide: Memory repertoires showed no such pattern, whereas abundant cord blood beta clonotypes carried fewer insertions.

From the 5' RACE reads, TCRdb called clonotypes with MiXCR, one entry per CDR3 protein. The table has approximately 210,000 distinct CDR3 sequences, around a tenth seen once. The rearrangement joins TRBV7-6 to TRBJ2-7; the D gene is possibly TRBD1 (5 bases). The receptor comes from a woman aged 18-29 years in good health. Specimen: memory (CD45RO+) T cells sorted from blood. The CDR3 spells CASSLVSGTYEQYF. In DNA, the CDR3 is TGTGCCAGCAGCTTAGTGTCAGGGACCTACGAGCAGTACTTC.